The sequence of this T cell receptor beta chain was determined in a study of shared clonotypes between healthy human individuals. Whole-study results and caveats: The sharing of 4% to 5.5% of naive CD4 clonotypes was seen across a handful of donors. Rarefaction analysis demonstrated incomplete sorted-subset sequencing notwithstanding large depth. What naive subsets generally showed was a larger estimated richness than memory subsets showed.

Clones were sequenced by immunoSEQ multiplex PCR, and TCRdb holds only the in-frame ones, with some missing. This table has approximately 98,000 clones, over 65% appearing once. As concerns this clone: Its antigen is not known.

Germline lookup yields CDR1 MNHEY and CDR2 SVGAGI. The ends were cut back, 11 bases at V and 1 base at J, with 15 bases in the middle. The CDR3 contains 13 residues. The TCR comes from a woman aged 25 to 39 in good health. V is TRBV6-5 and J is TRBJ2-7, with D possibly matching TRBD1 (5 bases). The sample taken for sequencing was memory CD8+ T cells sorted from blood. Subset here: CD45RO+ cells pooled with CCR7-negative TemRA cells. The CDR3 region has the DNA TGTGCCGGCCGAAGACAGATGTCCTACGAGCAGTACTTC. This sequence encodes CAGRRQMSYEQYF.